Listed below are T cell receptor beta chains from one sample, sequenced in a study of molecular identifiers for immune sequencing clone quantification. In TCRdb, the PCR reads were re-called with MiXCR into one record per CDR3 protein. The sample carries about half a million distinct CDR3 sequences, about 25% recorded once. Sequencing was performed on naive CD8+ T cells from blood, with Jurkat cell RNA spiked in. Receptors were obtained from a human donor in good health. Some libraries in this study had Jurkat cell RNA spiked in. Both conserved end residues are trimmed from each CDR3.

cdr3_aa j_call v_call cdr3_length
ASSSIRYEQY TRBJ2-7 TRBV28 10
ASSSGQGAVDTQY TRBJ2-3 TRBV7-9 13
ASSLAWEGQGMYEQY TRBJ2-7 TRBV28 15
ASSPQSGQINEQF TRBJ2-1 TRBV7-9 13
ASSPDRTNTEAF TRBJ1-1 TRBV7-9 12
ASSPSGHVREQY TRBJ2-7 TRBV5-6 12
ASSPDSSGANVLT TRBJ2-6 TRBV12-3/TRBV12-4 13
AWSKWEGETQY TRBJ2-5 TRBV30 11
ASSISGENEQF TRBJ2-1 TRBV19 11
ASSLVGVGREEDTQY TRBJ2-3 TRBV7-9 15
ASSPGTTKQETQY TRBJ2-5 TRBV4-2 13
ASSKGGQPQH TRBJ1-5 TRBV12-3/TRBV12-4 10
ASSPRVAGGKNTGELF TRBJ2-2 TRBV7-9 16
ASSLVDDYEQY TRBJ2-7 TRBV11-2 11
ASSGWSGLAYEQY TRBJ2-7 TRBV27 13